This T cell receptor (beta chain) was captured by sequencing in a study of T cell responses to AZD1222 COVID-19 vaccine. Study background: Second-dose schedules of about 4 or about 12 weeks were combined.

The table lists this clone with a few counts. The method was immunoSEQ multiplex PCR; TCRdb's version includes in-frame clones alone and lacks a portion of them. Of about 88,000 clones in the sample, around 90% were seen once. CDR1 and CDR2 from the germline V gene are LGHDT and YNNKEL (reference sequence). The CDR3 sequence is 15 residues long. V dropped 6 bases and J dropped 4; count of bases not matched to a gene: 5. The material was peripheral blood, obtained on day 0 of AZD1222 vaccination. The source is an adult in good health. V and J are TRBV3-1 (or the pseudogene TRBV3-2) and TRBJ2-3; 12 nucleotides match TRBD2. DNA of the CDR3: TGTGCCAGCAGTCCTGCTAGCGGGGGGGCAGATACGCAGTATTTT. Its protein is CASSPASGGADTQYF.